This is a list of T cell receptor beta chains from one sample in a study of T cell clones after liver transplantation. The data were produced by immunoSEQ multiplex PCR, yet TCRdb's version contains in-frame clones alone and is incomplete. The profile shows about 75,000 clones, about 92% of them singletons. The sequenced sample was CD4+ T cells from blood, obtained before liver transplant. These receptors were taken from a human donor who received a liver transplant. CDR3s include the opening cysteine and the closing phenylalanine or tryptophan. The order of the fields is V gene, J gene, CDR3 length, D gene, clone size, CDR3 protein, CDR3 DNA. A D gene is named only where the DNA matches it firmly. Clone size is given for some rows only: seen once, a few or many times, or a class if the clone is expanded.

TRBV7-2	TRBJ2-7	14	-	-	CASSLLGHSYEQYF	TGTGCCAGCAGCCTCCTGGGACACTCCTACGAGCAGTACTTC
TRBV6-5	TRBJ1-4	15	-	-	CASSQPGDEGEKLFF	TGTGCCAGCAGCCAGCCTGGGGATGAGGGTGAAAAACTGTTTTTT
TRBV5-1	TRBJ2-3	16	-	-	CASSLAPSTSTDTQYF	TGCGCCAGCAGCTTGGCCCCATCGACAAGCACAGATACGCAGTATTTT
TRBV23-1	TRBJ2-7	15	-	-	CASSPRDSAYYEQYF	TGCGCCAGCAGTCCTCGGGACTCGGCTTACTACGAGCAGTACTTC
TRBV6-1	TRBJ1-5	13	-	many	CASMGGNNQPQHF	TGTGCCAGCATGGGCGGTAACAATCAGCCCCAGCATTTT
TRBV14	TRBJ2-1	16	TRBD1	few	CASSQGQGAIYNEQFF	TGTGCCAGCAGCCAAGGACAGGGGGCTATTTACAATGAGCAGTTCTTC
TRBV2	TRBJ2-1	14	-	-	CASSEAGVVGNRIF	TGTGCCAGCAGTGAAGCAGGGGTAGTCGGCAATCGGATCTTC
TRBV19	TRBJ2-7	14	-	-	CASSIVLDHYEQYF	TGTGCCAGTAGTATAGTGCTCGACCACTACGAGCAGTACTTC
TRBV6-1	TRBJ2-5	15	-	-	CASSEALAVQETQYF	TGTGCCAGCAGTGAAGCGCTGGCAGTCCAAGAGACCCAGTACTTC
TRBV7-8	TRBJ2-2	13	-	-	CASSWKVSGELFF	TGTGCCAGCAGCTGGAAGGTCTCCGGGGAGCTGTTTTTT
TRBV10-3	TRBJ2-7	13	TRBD1	-	CAVSGTGGYEQYF	TGTGCCGTTTCCGGGACAGGGGGCTACGAGCAGTACTTC
TRBV19	TRBJ1-2	14	-	-	CASSGSGGAYGYTF	TGTGCCAGTAGTGGGAGCGGCGGGGCTTATGGCTACACCTTC
TRBV15	TRBJ2-7	15	TRBD1	-	CATSRPGQVSYEQYF	TGTGCCACCAGCAGACCGGGACAGGTGTCCTACGAGCAGTACTTC
TRBV7-2	TRBJ2-7	15	-	-	CASSFQSGNSYEQYF	TGTGCCAGCAGCTTCCAATCAGGGAATTCCTACGAGCAGTACTTC
TRBV4-1	TRBJ1-1	15	-	-	CASSYRGGLNTEAFF	TGCGCCAGCAGCTATCGCGGGGGACTAAACACTGAAGCTTTCTTT
TRBV7-8	TRBJ1-5	14	TRBD1	-	CASSLRTGFQPQHF	TGTGCCAGCAGCTTAAGGACAGGGTTTCAGCCCCAGCATTTT
TRBV18	TRBJ2-7	15	-	-	CASSPPVGRGDEQYF	TGTGCCAGCTCACCACCGGTCGGCAGGGGGGACGAGCAGTACTTC
TRBV5-4	TRBJ1-3	14	-	-	CASSLVGAGNTIYF	TGTGCCAGCAGCTTGGTGGGGGCTGGAAACACCATATATTTT
TRBV7-2	TRBJ2-3	13	TRBD2	-	CASSRGLGDTQYF	TGTGCCAGCAGCCGGGGACTAGGAGATACGCAGTATTTT
TRBV10-3	TRBJ1-2	13	-	-	CAISDRGQGGYTF	TGTGCCATCAGTGATAGGGGTCAAGGGGGCTACACCTTC
TRBV18	TRBJ1-2	15	-	few	CASSQNEAGTRGYTF	TGTGCCAGCTCACAAAATGAGGCAGGGACGAGGGGCTACACCTTC
TRBV6-5	TRBJ2-1	14	-	-	CASSPGALDNEQFF	TGTGCCAGCAGCCCAGGGGCGCTCGACAATGAGCAGTTCTTC
TRBV27	TRBJ2-1	16	-	-	CASSTRQLSSYNEQFF	TGTGCCAGCAGTACCCGACAGTTGAGCTCCTACAATGAGCAGTTCTTC